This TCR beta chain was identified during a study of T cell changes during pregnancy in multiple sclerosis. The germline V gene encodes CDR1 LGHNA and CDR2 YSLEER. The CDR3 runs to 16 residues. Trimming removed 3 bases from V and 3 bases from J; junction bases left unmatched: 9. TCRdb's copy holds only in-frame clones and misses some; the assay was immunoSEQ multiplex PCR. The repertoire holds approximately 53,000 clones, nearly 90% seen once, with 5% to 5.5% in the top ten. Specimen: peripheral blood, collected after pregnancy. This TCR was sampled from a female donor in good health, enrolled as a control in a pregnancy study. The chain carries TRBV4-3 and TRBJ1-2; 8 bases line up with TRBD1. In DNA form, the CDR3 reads TGCGCCAGCAGCCAGGACAGGGTGGGGAATTACTATGGCTACACCTTC. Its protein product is CASSQDRVGNYYGYTF.